The subject of this entry is one T cell receptor (beta chain). Its antigen is still unknown. The junction shows a germline mismatch at one end, possibly a read error. The library came from three nested PCR rounds adapted from ARM-PCR protocols. TCRdb called the multiplex PCR reads again in MiXCR, with one record for every CDR3 protein. The top ten hold almost 25% of the sample, which has 200,000 to 250,000 distinct CDR3 sequences, over 55% seen once. The data derive from a study of tumor and adjacent non-tumor tissue in lung cancer. For the study at large: The patients, 10 men and about 5 women, were about 31 to 85 with stage I to III disease.

Per germline, CDR1 WSHSY and CDR2 SAAADI. The CDR3 totals 15 residues. This sample's RNA came from whole unsorted tissue. Overall study results and limits: Tumor TCR diversity, when higher, was linked to shorter survival. TCR diversity was significantly greater in tumor than normal lung tissue.

This sequence joins TRBV10-2 and TRBJ2-5, with D tentatively TRBD1 (6 bases). The receptor comes from a man aged 60-69 years with non-small cell lung cancer. The material sequenced was lung tumor tissue. The CDR3 region is CASSTGTRKEESQYF. The CDR3 DNA reads as TGCGCCAGCTCAACCGGGACAAGGAAAGAAGAGAGCCAGTACTTC.